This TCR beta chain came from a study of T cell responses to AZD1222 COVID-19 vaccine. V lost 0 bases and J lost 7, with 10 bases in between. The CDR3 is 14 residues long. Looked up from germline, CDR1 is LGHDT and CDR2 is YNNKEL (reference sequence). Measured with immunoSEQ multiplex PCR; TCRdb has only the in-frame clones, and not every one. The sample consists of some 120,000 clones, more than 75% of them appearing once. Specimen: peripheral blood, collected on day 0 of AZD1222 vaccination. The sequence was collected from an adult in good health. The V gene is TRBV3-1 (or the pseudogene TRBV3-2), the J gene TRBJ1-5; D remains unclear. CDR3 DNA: TGTGCCAGCAGCCAAGATACATCCAACCAGCCCCAGCATTTT. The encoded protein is CASSQDTSNQPQHF.